The TCR beta chain described here comes from a study of blood T cell repertoires in COVID-19. The protocol was immunoSEQ multiplex PCR, while the TCRdb copy is restricted to in-frame clones and leaves out a portion. The sample includes approximately 220,000 clones, over 70% of them seen just once. The CDR3 is made up of 14 amino acids. V lost 4 bases and J 3 bases, leaving 10 bases between the germline ends. Germline values: CDR1 SGHRS, CDR2 YFSETQ. The material sequenced was peripheral blood. The sequence was collected from a woman aged 80 or over with acute or convalescent COVID-19. The rearrangement joins TRBV5-1 to TRBJ2-2; maybe TRBD1 (6 bases). This CDR3 reads CASSAQGYTGELFF. CDR3 DNA sequence: TGCGCCAGCAGCGCACAGGGATACACCGGGGAGCTGTTTTTT.